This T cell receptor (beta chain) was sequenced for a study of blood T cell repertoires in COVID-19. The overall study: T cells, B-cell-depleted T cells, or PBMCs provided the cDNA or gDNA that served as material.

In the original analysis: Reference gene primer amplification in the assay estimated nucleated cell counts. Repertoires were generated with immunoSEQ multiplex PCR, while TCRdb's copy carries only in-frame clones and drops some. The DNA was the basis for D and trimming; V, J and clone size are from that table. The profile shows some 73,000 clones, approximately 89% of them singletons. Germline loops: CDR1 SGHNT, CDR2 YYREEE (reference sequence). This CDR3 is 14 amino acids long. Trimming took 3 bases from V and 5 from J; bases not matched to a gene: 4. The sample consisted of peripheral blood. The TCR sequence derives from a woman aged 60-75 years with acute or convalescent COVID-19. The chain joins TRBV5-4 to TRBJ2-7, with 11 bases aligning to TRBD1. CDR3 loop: CASSSGQGVHEQYF. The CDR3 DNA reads TGTGCCAGCAGCTCGGGACAGGGGGTTCACGAGCAGTACTTC.